This T cell receptor (beta chain) was recorded in a study of cytomegalovirus exposure and HLA in healthy donors (dated by TCRdb to the late 2010s). Turning to the overall study: An earlier analysis of several hundred of the donors reported approximately 300 Gb of sequence data and 117 million unique TCR beta sequences obtained from some 200 million T cells. The genetic ancestry cluster associated with self-reported Caucasian donors included 81% of the roughly 390 genotyped donors. A few DR-DQ haplotypes were treated as single units for association and clustering because of strong linkage in the cohort. The study aimed to test whether cataloging public T cell receptors could reveal signatures of past pathogen exposure. Donor age, sex, ethnicity and CMV serostatus were compiled alongside the repertoire data. Genome-wide SNP genotypes for about 65% of the roughly 670 donors were used in a later genetic analysis, which treated that subset as a discovery cohort. Typing coverage varied by locus: 629-630 donors for A, B, C, DRB1 and DQB1; some 520 for DQA1; approximately 570 for DPA1; roughly 450 for DPB1. HLA typing included class I and class II loci at four-digit resolution. An earlier analysis of about 600 of the donors used high-throughput TCR beta sequencing to judge whether each TCR beta V gene segment behaved as functional or pseudogenic. Rather than using new phenotypic data, the later analysis identified candidate immune exposures from TCR beta sequences and from how often those sequences occurred across donors. The study used immunosequencing to profile the T cell repertoires of 666 subjects and linked those repertoires to cytomegalovirus serostatus. Every discovery cohort repertoire had been produced on one sequencing platform. To predict cytomegalovirus infection status, the study brought together high-throughput TCR immunosequencing, statistical association of individual TCRs with disease status, and machine learning. Besides the first cohort of under 700 subjects, a separate validation cohort made up of 120 or so different subjects was used. On average, roughly 250,000 unique TCR beta nucleotide sequences were sequenced per donor among 350 to 400 genotyped donors of the cohort, with roughly 19% of those sequences being non-productive. About 280 gigabases of sequencing data and approximately 80 million unique TCR sequences were included in an early release covering over 600 HLA-typed donors. In a later analysis, previously published TCR beta repertoires from some 640 donors were re-analyzed and high-resolution HLA genotyping was added so that TCR occurrence patterns could be studied.

The cohort comprised 670 or so healthy bone marrow donors. Cohort members were all nominally healthy when sampled, although unrecorded immune exposures were likely present. The donor tested CMV seronegative, placing the donor among the 350 or so seronegative members of the cohort. A peripheral blood sample was collected from each donor, and TCR beta sequencing was performed on peripheral blood mononuclear cells. Genomic DNA was extracted from the blood cell samples with the Qiagen DNeasy Blood Extraction Kit. The investigation overall reported the following: A later analysis reported that several top co-occurrence clusters appeared linked to parvovirus B19, influenza, CMV and Epstein-Barr virus. Because counts were too low, about 15 rarely observed V segments, including chromosome 9 orphons, were left out of the earlier analysis of 500 to 750 of the donors. In vitro tests confirmed that a few of the cytomegalovirus-associated TCR beta chains recognize cytomegalovirus antigens. Only TCR beta chains were sequenced in this cohort, and the absence of alpha or paired-chain data limited detectable features. Broadly in line with IMGT annotations, most TCR beta V segments showed up in productive rearrangements about 90% or about 30% of the time in an earlier analysis of 450 to 750 of the donors. An association between a missense DCLRE1C variant and V-gene and J-gene trimming of TCR beta chains was found in a later genetic analysis and replicated in an independent cohort. A further reported finding was that TCR beta sequences accurately predicted the HLA-A and HLA-B alleles for most subjects in the first cohort. At a false discovery rate of 0.05, a later analysis linked 15,000 to 20,000 TCR beta sequences to specific HLA alleles. Assigning TCR associations to individual alleles was difficult when HLA alleles, especially DR and DQ, strongly co-occurred. Linkage disequilibrium might explain the correlated functional status among segregating V segments, but an unknown experimental factor could not be excluded. In a later analysis, the rate of TCR association differed among HLA loci, with DRB1 alleles having the most associated TCRs and HLA-C alleles having the fewest. The authors suggested that the approach could potentially be generalized to other disease states and immunological phenotypes. The study gave a list of roughly 150 TCR beta chains associated with cytomegalovirus. The classifier was reported to diagnose cytomegalovirus status with high specificity and sensitivity in both the original cohort and the validation cohort. The 87-base-pair reads could not distinguish some IMGT-functional V segments, including TRBV6-2 and TRBV6-3, so those segments were excluded. Across donors, most TCR sequences were observed very rarely, whereas some public TCRs were present in many individuals. Because some donors lacked HLA typing at each locus, the association tests relied only on the typed subset. Sequencing depth was assumed to be roughly uniform across donors in the presence/absence analyses, though that assumption may not hold. Immune exposure information for the cohort was limited to CMV serostatus. According to a later genetic analysis, donors in an Asian-associated ancestry cluster had fewer N-insertions in productive TCRs than the approximately 650-donor mean. A later analysis found that HLA-associated TCR beta chains were more clonally expanded and had lower generation probabilities than equally common non-associated chains. A later analysis found that most CMV-associated TCR beta chains appeared HLA-restricted, with HLA associations seemingly driven largely by CMV exposure. The sequencing pipeline was judged likely to have produced a cluster of highly shared sequence variants as a technical artifact.

To prepare the library, the immunoSEQ multiplex PCR assay was applied. The multiplex PCR relied on a mix of 60 forward primers for TCR Vbeta segments and 13 reverse primers for TCR Jbeta segments. A multiplex PCR assay on genomic DNA amplified the CDR3 region of rearranged TCR beta genes. Amplified TCR beta libraries were sequenced as 87-base-pair reads on the Illumina HiSeq System. As for the authors' bioinformatics: A later analysis tallied 75 million to 85 million unique TCR beta chains across the approximately 670 repertoires, and about 12 million of those chains were shared by two or more donors. Raw reads were error-corrected and collapsed into unique sequences by a nearest-neighbor algorithm in which closely related sequences were merged to remove PCR and sequencing errors. Alignment of CDR3 sequences to IMGT reference sequences was used to assign V, D and J gene segments. For a sequence to be retained, a match of at least six nucleotides was required to both a V gene segment and a J gene segment. Rearrangements were called productive when the CDR3 lacked stop codons and stayed in frame with V and J; all others were non-productive. Following IMGT convention, CDR3 was defined as the stretch from the second conserved V-encoded cysteine up to the conserved J-encoded phenylalanine. The earlier analysis of about 640 of the donors excluded any sequence lacking an unambiguous match to a single V gene segment. In an earlier analysis of roughly 600 of the donors, a V segment was called functional when productive rearrangements were above 56.7%, and segregating when the standard deviation between donors exceeded 5%. A statistical classification framework was developed to diagnose cytomegalovirus status using the catalog of TCR beta chain sequences. In a later analysis, V and J genes were assigned by comparing TCR nucleotide sequences against IMGT/GENE-DB human TR gene sequences. The TCRdist pipeline was used in a later analysis to assign CDR3 sequences and most-parsimonious VDJ recombination scenarios. In a later analysis, every TCR beta chain was defined by the combination of its CDR3 amino acid sequence and its V-gene family, and reads without a unique V-gene family were dropped. In a later analysis, 500 to 650 highly shared, low-generation-probability nucleotide sequences were removed to address suspected cross-contamination and a sequencing artifact. A later analysis calculated a clonal expansion index for each public chain from normalized within-repertoire ranks of inferred template counts. In a later analysis, generation probabilities were computed using a VDJ recombination model fitted to out-of-frame rearrangements, and the results were checked against IGoR. In a later analysis, hypergeometric tests were used to score TCR-TCR, TCR-HLA and TCR-CMV co-occurrence, with a repertoire-size bias correction applied to TCR pairs. To estimate false discovery rates, a later analysis permuted the HLA or CMV assignments 20 times. In a later analysis, co-occurring TCRs were grouped with DBSCAN, and TCRdist sequence similarity was added when clustering was performed within HLA-allele-positive subsets. For co-occurrence clustering, repertoires with fewer than 30,000 or more than 120,000 public chains were excluded, along with roughly five repertoires with anomalous nucleotide sharing. Drawn from immuneACCESS, this table holds only the in-frame rearrangements with V and J called that TCRdb kept. Clones are partly lost; checked studies trace under half to an unresolved V gene and leave the rest unexplained. D and trimming were read from the DNA, whereas the V and J calls and clone size are those reported in that table. The sample includes about 160,000 clones, with about four fifths observed a single time. The top ten hold 13% of the sample.

CDR1 and CDR2 are drawn from the germline V gene: MGHRA, YSYEKL. From cysteine to phenylalanine, the CDR3 is 18 amino acids long. The DNA shown is the 54-base CDR3, in frame from base 1. V is trimmed back by 4 bases and J by 3 bases, and the junction contains 12 bases that no gene match accounts for. Concerning this clone: It has no known antigen specificity. Per-base qualities were not stored, and no clone one base away is much larger.

The origin of this receptor is a woman between 45 and 65 years old in good health and CMV-seronegative. The rearranged chain carries TRBV4-1 and TRBJ2-1; 10 bases in the junction line up with TRBD1. The sequenced material came from PBMCs. CDR3 reads: CASSLGTGARRGYNEQFF. The sequenced DNA: TGCGCCAGCAGCCTAGGGACAGGGGCCCGCCGGGGCTACAATGAGCAGTTCTTC.